The present T cell receptor beta chain was sequenced within a study of T-cell reconstitution after alpha-beta-depleted transplantation in children. Study results and limitations: As was reported, about two months after transplant, alpha-beta T cells came from several hundred expanded graft clones. Recipient T cells and thymic progenitors that survived were the source of the high TCRbeta diversity seen at day 60 in some patients. By one year post-transplant, T-cell counts and diversity largely arose from T cells that were newly produced.

During its preparation, the TCRbeta library received unique molecular identifiers. TCRdb reanalysed the PCR reads using MiXCR and keeps one entry per CDR3 protein. The repertoire has about 250,000 distinct CDR3 sequences, roughly a quarter of them found once; the top ten carry 4% to 6%. Comments on this clonotype: Its cognate antigen is unknown.

The V and J ends lost 0 bases and 3 bases respectively, with 11 bases between them. Per the germline V gene, CDR1 is MNHEY and CDR2 is SVGAGI. CDR3 length: 15 amino acids. The chain has TRBV6-5 and TRBJ1-2, with a weak D call TRBD1 (5 bases). The sequence was obtained from a female patient younger than 10 who had a stem cell transplant for congenital amegakaryocytic thrombocytopenia, so the T cells may come from the graft donor. The source was PBMCs, mostly from graft donor cells, collected 360 days after TCRalphabeta/CD19-depleted stem cell transplant. The CDR3 reads CASSYSNRGDYGYTF. Here the CDR3 DNA reads TGTGCCAGCAGTTACTCGAATCGGGGGGACTATGGCTACACCTTC.